This paragraph reports one T cell receptor beta chain. This CDR3 comprises 20 residues. V was pared by 1 base and J by 1 base, with 20 bases between. Per germline, CDR1 LNHDA and CDR2 SQIVND (reference sequence). Those enrolled, adults aged about 18 to 89 years, came from fewer than 25 US areas. Using immunoSEQ multiplex PCR, the repertoire was profiled, and TCRdb retains in-frame clones only, with some absent. The repertoire holds about 200,000 clones, with less than 85% as singletons. This entry is derived from a study of blood T cell repertoires in COVID-19. Study summary: The study drew acute and convalescent COVID-19 samples from the United States, Italy and Spain. Nucleic acid was either cDNA or gDNA, and it came from T cells, B-cell-depleted T cells, or PBMCs.

The TCR comes from a man aged 40-49 years who had recovered from COVID-19. The sequenced sample was PBMCs or T cells enriched from blood (not recorded which). This sequence joins TRBV19 and TRBJ2-6; D not certain. In DNA, the CDR3 is TGTGCCAGTAGTATAGTGAGTTGGCCAGGAACATATTCTGGGGCCAACGTCCTGACTTTC. Amino acid sequence: CASSIVSWPGTYSGANVLTF.